These 25 T cell receptor beta chains originate from one sample sequenced in a study of blood T cell repertoires in COVID-19. This table comes from immunoSEQ multiplex PCR, and its TCRdb copy is limited to in-frame clones, with some not included. The repertoire holds under 250,000 clones, with 82% as singletons. The sample was peripheral blood. The receptors here all came from a woman aged 70-85 years with acute or convalescent COVID-19.

This rearrangement joins TRBV27 to TRBJ2-7; 9 bases map to TRBD1. The J segment lost 3 bases and the V segment lost 8 bases, leaving 5 bases of the junction unmatched. Germline assignment: CDR1 MNHEY and CDR2 SMNVEV (reference sequence). The CDR3 length is 13 residues. The CDR3 is CASSRDRVYEQYF. The CDR3 DNA is TGTGCCAGCTCCCGGGACAGGGTCTACGAGCAGTACTTC.

This clone was recorded only once. The chain couples TRBV20-1 to TRBJ1-2, with 7 bases identical to TRBD1. The CDR3 runs to 11 residues. Germline V CDR1 and CDR2: DFQATT, SNEGSKA (reference sequence). The CDR3 region has the DNA TGCAGGAGAGAGGGGGCCTATGGCTACACCTTC. Its protein product is CRREGAYGYTF.

This clone appeared once. The gene calls are TRBV19 and TRBJ1-3; D gene uncertain. Germline CDR1 is LNHDA and CDR2 is SQIVND (reference sequence). The length of the CDR3 is 17 residues. Trimming took 2 bases from V and 4 from J, leaving 18 bases between them. The DNA for the CDR3 is TGTGCCAGTAGTATAATGGTTTCGGAGGTCTCCGGAAACACCATATATTTT. It encodes CASSIMVSEVSGNTIYF.

The chain carries TRBV24-1 and TRBJ2-1; TRBD1 matches 7 bases. Per germline, CDR1 KGHDR and CDR2 SFDVKD. The CDR3 totals 18 residues. The ends lost 4 bases at V and 1 base at J; junction bases unmatched: 12. The chain's CDR3 is CATSDSSPGQLSYNEQFF. CDR3 nucleotide sequence: TGTGCCACCAGTGACTCCTCCCCGGGACAGCTTTCCTACAATGAGCAGTTCTTC.

The genes are TRBV6-1 and TRBJ2-5, with D perhaps matching TRBD1 (6 bases). This CDR3 region has 15 residues. Germline CDR1 MNHNS, CDR2 SASEGT. V lost 0 bases, J lost 4 bases, and 12 bases lay in between. The DNA for the CDR3 is TGTGCCAGCAGTGAAGCGCCAGGGGCTGGAGAGACCCAGTACTTC. Translation: CASSEAPGAGETQYF.

There are a few counts of this clone. The V and J genes are TRBV6-5 and TRBJ1-5; D is undetermined. The germline gives CDR1 MNHEY, CDR2 SVGAGI. V was clipped by 6 bases and J by 7 bases, with 13 bases between them. The CDR3 consists of 13 residues. The CDR3 DNA sequence: TGTGCCAGCAGGCCCCTAAGAGGGCAGCCCCAGCATTTT. Its translation is CASRPLRGQPQHF.

This clone showed up just a few times. V is TRBV7-9 and J is TRBJ1-2, with 8 bases lining up with TRBD1. The germline V gene encodes CDR1 SEHNR and CDR2 FQNEAQ (reference sequence). J was trimmed by 4 bases and V by 5 bases; bases with no gene match: 0. CDR3 size: 12 residues. The CDR3 coding sequence is TGTGCCAGCAGCACAGGGGGCTATGGCTACACCTTC. Its translation: CASSTGGYGYTF.

The chain joins TRBV2 to TRBJ1-1, with TRBD1 matching 10 bases. CDR1 and CDR2 from the germline V gene are SNHLY and FYNNEI. V trimming: 1 base; J trimming: 5 bases; junction bases outside the gene matches: 4. This CDR3 spans 15 amino acids. CDR3 coding DNA: TGTGCCAGCAGTGAAGGCGGGGGACAGGGGACTGAAGCTTTCTTT. Protein: CASSEGGGQGTEAFF.

V is TRBV6-5 and J is TRBJ1-1; 8 bases align to TRBD1. The CDR3 contains 14 residues. The germline V gene encodes CDR1 MNHEY and CDR2 SVGAGI. After removal of 4 bases from V and 4 bases from J, the junction contained 5 bases not matched to a gene. CDR3 region: CASSFGQGGTEAFF. CDR3 nucleotide sequence: TGTGCCAGCAGTTTTGGACAGGGTGGCACTGAAGCTTTCTTT.

This rearrangement joins TRBV18 to TRBJ2-1, with D unclear. Germline V gives CDR1 KGHSH, CDR2 LQKENI. This CDR3 has 16 amino acids. V dropped 2 bases and J dropped 1 base, with 12 bases sitting between them. CDR3 protein: CASSPSQVRSYNEQFF. The CDR3 DNA is TGTGCCAGCTCACCATCCCAGGTCAGGTCCTACAATGAGCAGTTCTTC.

The chain couples TRBV28 to TRBJ1-2; 7 bases align to TRBD1. Germline loops: CDR1 MDHEN, CDR2 SYDVKM. Unmatched junction bases numbered 15, after V lost 2 bases and J lost 6 bases. The CDR3 is 17 amino acids. CDR3 in amino acids: CASSLGVGPRQGHGYTF. CDR3 bases: TGTGCCAGCAGTTTAGGCGTAGGACCCCGACAGGGTCATGGCTACACCTTC.

This chain connects TRBV6-2 or TRBV6-3 to TRBJ2-3; D is perhaps TRBD2 (6 bases). The germline V and J ends were trimmed by 5 bases and 0 bases, with 12 bases remaining between them. This CDR3 spans 15 amino acids. CDR1 and CDR2 (germline): MNHEY, SVGEGT. CDR3 nucleotide sequence: TGTGCCAGCAGTGTGGTCGGGGGTAGCACAGATACGCAGTATTTT. Translating it yields CASSVVGGSTDTQYF.

The chain has TRBV12-5 and TRBJ1-1, with TRBD1 matching over 9 bases. The CDR3 covers 18 residues. In germline, CDR1 is LGHNT, CDR2 FRNRAP. V trimming: 2 bases; J trimming: 2 bases; junction bases outside the gene matches: 12. The CDR3 region has the DNA TGTGCTAGTGGTTTGACAGGGGGCCCATCATATTTCAACACTGAAGCTTTCTTT. Amino acids: CASGLTGGPSYFNTEAFF. The full variable domain, its missing parts supplied by reference TRBV12-5 and TRBJ1-1, is DARVTQTPRHKVTEMGQEVTMRCQPILGHNTVFWYRQTMMQGLELLAYFRNRAPLDDSGMPKDRFSAEMPDATLATLKIQPSEPRDSAVYFCASGLTGGPSYFNTEAFFGQGTRLTVV.

The chain is built from TRBV3-1 (or the pseudogene TRBV3-2) and TRBJ1-3, with a weak D call TRBD1 (6 bases). Per the germline V gene, CDR1 is LGHDT and CDR2 is YNNKEL (reference sequence). This CDR3 comprises 15 residues. V lost 4 bases and J 0 bases, leaving 10 bases between the germline ends. CDR3 nucleotides: TGTGCCAGCAGCCCCGGACAGAACTCTGGAAACACCATATATTTT. Translated: CASSPGQNSGNTIYF.

The chain links TRBV29-1 to TRBJ1-2, with no clear D. The CDR3 is made up of 12 amino acids. Trimming stripped 2 bases from V and 1 base from J, with 5 bases between. CDR1 is SQVTM, CDR2 ANQGSEA, per germline. The CDR3 region is CSVEPSNYGYTF. The CDR3 DNA reads as TGCAGCGTTGAACCCAGTAACTATGGCTACACCTTC.

This rearrangement joins TRBV18 to TRBJ1-6; possibly TRBD1 for D (5 bases). Trimming removed 5 bases at V and 5 bases at J, with 7 bases between. The CDR3 covers 13 residues. Germline CDR1 reads KGHSH; CDR2 reads LQKENI. The CDR3 nucleotides are TGTGCCAGCTCAGGGGCAGATAATTCACCCCTCCACTTT. Residues: CASSGADNSPLHF.

The rearrangement joins TRBV4-1 to TRBJ1-2; D is perhaps TRBD1 (5 bases). The germline CDR1 and CDR2 sequences are MGHRA and YSYEKL. V was shortened by 0 bases and J by 4 bases, with 9 bases between the two germline ends. This CDR3 has 14 amino acids. CDR3 in DNA: TGCGCCAGCAGCCAAGAAATCAGGGTCTATGGCTACACCTTC. Translated: CASSQEIRVYGYTF.

This chain connects TRBV6-5 to TRBJ1-2, with 9 bases lining up with TRBD1. J was trimmed by 8 bases and V by 3 bases; bases with no gene match: 7. This CDR3 comprises 14 residues. CDR1 MNHEY and CDR2 SVGAGI come from the germline V gene. The CDR3 loop is CASSYTGGRGGYTF. The CDR3 DNA reads as TGTGCCAGCAGTTATACAGGGGGCCGGGGAGGCTACACCTTC.

J is TRBJ1-2 and V is TRBV7-9, with 7 bases aligning to TRBD1. Germline V lookup: CDR1 SEHNR, CDR2 FQNEAQ (reference sequence). With V trimmed by 1 base and J by 6 bases, 8 bases remained unmatched. The CDR3 sequence is 15 residues long. CDR3 region: CASSLEGQYPHGYTF. The CDR3 DNA reads TGTGCCAGCAGCTTAGAGGGACAGTATCCCCATGGCTACACCTTC. Filled out from reference TRBV7-9 and TRBJ1-2, the complete variable domain reads DTGVSQNPRHKITKRGQNVTFRCDPISEHNRLYWYRQTLGQGPEFLTYFQNEAQLEKSRLLSDRFSAERPKGSFSTLEIQRTEQGDSAMYLCASSLEGQYPHGYTFGSGTRLTVV.

V gene TRBV19 combines with J gene TRBJ1-1, with 8 bases fitting TRBD1. The CDR3 totals 16 residues. Germline values: CDR1 LNHDA, CDR2 SQIVND (reference sequence). With V trimmed by 3 bases and J by 5 bases, 11 bases remained unmatched. The CDR3 is CASSIQGAGGRTEAFF. CDR3 in DNA: TGTGCCAGTAGTATTCAGGGGGCAGGAGGACGGACTGAAGCTTTCTTT.

The V call is TRBV4-3, the J call TRBJ2-1; 9 bases match TRBD2. Per the germline V gene, CDR1 is LGHNA and CDR2 is YSLEER. The CDR3 runs to 16 residues. Trimming at V came to 1 base and at J to 7 bases, leaving 8 bases not matched to a gene. CDR3 sequence reads: CASSQVRGGGANEQFF. DNA for the CDR3: TGCGCCAGCAGCCAAGTGAGGGGCGGGGGGGCGAATGAGCAGTTCTTC.

The rearrangement joins TRBV18 to TRBJ1-1; the D gene is possibly TRBD1 (6 bases). V was cut by 2 bases and J by 8 bases, with 18 bases left in between. The V gene's germline CDR1 is KGHSH and CDR2 LQKENI. The CDR3 has 15 amino acids. CDR3 residues: CASSPGGGGSAEAFF. CDR3 in DNA: TGTGCCAGCTCACCAGGAGGCGGGGGCTCAGCGGAAGCTTTCTTT.

The count of this clone is one. This sequence joins TRBV5-4 and TRBJ2-1; maybe TRBD1 (5 bases). Deletions cut 3 bases from V and 5 bases from J, with 15 bases between. Per the germline V gene, CDR1 is SGHNT and CDR2 is YYREEE (reference sequence). The CDR3 sequence is 15 residues long. In DNA form, the CDR3 reads TGTGCCAGCAGCTCGCTCCAGGGAAAAGACAATGAGCAGTTCTTC. It is translated as CASSSLQGKDNEQFF.

The chain uses TRBV4-3 and TRBJ2-1; TRBD1 aligns across 10 bases. The CDR3 covers 18 residues. The V segment lost 0 bases and the J segment 9 bases; nucleotides outside the gene matches: 14. Germline V gene data show CDR1 as LGHNA and CDR2 as YSLEER. The CDR3, as DNA: TGCGCCAGCAGCCAAGATCTTGGGACAGGGGTTATACCCCGTGAGCAGTTCTTC. It encodes CASSQDLGTGVIPREQFF.

This chain links TRBV5-1 with TRBJ1-1; possibly TRBD1 for D (6 bases). This CDR3 is built from 16 residues. Germline V gene data show CDR1 as SGHRS and CDR2 as YFSETQ. The V end lost 0 bases, the J end lost 1 base, and 13 bases lay between the germline ends. DNA of the CDR3: TGCGCCAGCAGCTTGGGGGACACCAACCCGAACACTGAAGCTTTCTTT. Protein: CASSLGDTNPNTEAFF.